Below, 6 T cell receptor beta chains from the same sample are listed, as sequenced in a study of T cells in Graves' hyperthyroidism and ophthalmopathy. What was amplified from RNA transcripts were TCR beta CDR3 regions. HTBI primers were employed in a first-round RT-PCR of the TCR CDR3. A single record per CDR3 protein comes from TCRdb applying MiXCR to the multiplex PCR reads. The sample includes about 710,000 distinct CDR3 sequences, roughly 15% of them seen just once. Sample: blood. The receptors here all came from a man in his late teens or twenties with Graves' hyperthyroidism.

A few counts support this clonotype. V gene TRBV7-2 combines with J gene TRBJ2-2; D may be TRBD1 (6 bases). The V end lost 5 bases, the J end lost 7 bases, and 11 bases lay between the germline ends. Germline CDR1 is SGHTA and CDR2 is FQGNSA. The CDR3 extends over 13 amino acids. CDR3 sequence (DNA): TGTGCCAGCAGCACCAGGGGCGGCGGGGAGCTGTTTTTT. Encoded protein: CASSTRGGGELFF.

This clonotype was detected a few times. The chain joins TRBV4-2 to TRBJ2-5, with 10 bases fitting TRBD2. The CDR3 covers 19 residues. Looked up from germline, CDR1 is LGHNA and CDR2 is YNFKEQ. V shed 1 base, J shed 5 bases, and the junction held 16 bases outside the gene matches. CDR3 loop: CASSQGGLSGRAGAETQYF. DNA for the CDR3: TGTGCCAGCAGCCAAGGAGGACTCAGCGGGAGGGCCGGTGCGGAGACCCAGTACTTC.

The chain links TRBV5-5 to TRBJ2-1; 7 bases fit TRBD2. Trimming at V came to 4 bases and at J to 0 bases, leaving 7 bases not matched to a gene. The CDR3 covers 16 residues. The germline gives CDR1 SGHKS, CDR2 YYEKEE (reference sequence). The CDR3: CASSGGEGFSYNEQFF. DNA of the CDR3: TGTGCCAGCAGCGGAGGGGAGGGATTCTCCTACAATGAGCAGTTCTTC.

This clonotype was seen only a few times. This chain links TRBV19 with TRBJ2-7, with 8 bases lining up with TRBD1. V lost 3 bases, J lost 2 bases, and 9 bases stayed unmatched. From germline, CDR1 is LNHDA and CDR2 SQIVND (reference sequence). This CDR3 spans 16 amino acids. CDR3 protein: CASSISWGQATYEQYF. CDR3 nucleotides: TGTGCCAGTAGTATCAGTTGGGGACAGGCTACCTACGAGCAGTACTTC.

The V call is TRBV7-2, the J call TRBJ2-2, with D possibly being TRBD2 (5 bases). V lost 1 base and J 1 base, leaving 10 bases between the germline ends. CDR3 length: 16 amino acids. Germline V lookup: CDR1 SGHTA, CDR2 FQGNSA. CDR3 nucleotides: TGTGCCAGCAGCTTAGTTGTAGGAGGGAACACCGGGGAGCTGTTTTTT. This sequence encodes CASSLVVGGNTGELFF.

This rearrangement joins TRBV18 to TRBJ2-3; 9 nucleotides match TRBD2. J lost 5 bases, V lost 3 bases, and 3 bases had no gene match. The germline V gene encodes CDR1 KGHSH and CDR2 LQKENI. The CDR3 consists of 14 residues. The CDR3 sequence is CASSPREGQDTQYF. The DNA of the CDR3 is TGTGCCAGCTCACCGCGGGAGGGCCAAGATACGCAGTATTTT. Full variable domain (missing parts from reference TRBV18 and TRBJ2-3): NAGVMQNPRHLVRRRGQEARLRCSPMKGHSHVYWYRQLPEEGLKFMVYLQKENIIDESGMPKERFSAEFPKEGPSILRIQQVVRGDSAAYFCASSPREGQDTQYFGPGTRLTVL.